These 17 T cell receptor beta chains originate from one sample sequenced in a study of post-analysis software for immune sequencing data (dated by TCRdb to the mid-2010s). Library preparation employed PCR. Sequenced using an Illumina HiSeq 2500. To reduce PCR and sequencing biases, unique molecular identifiers were incorporated into the TCR beta cDNA libraries. TCRdb cleaned the public reads at Q25 with fastp, built clones with MiXCR and kept in-frame beta chains. Each entry is one CDR3 protein sequence, shown with its most common DNA and genes. This sample lists 150,000 or so distinct CDR3 sequences; around 36% were detected once. The ten largest clonotypes hold under 30% of the sample. What this sample's time point label stands for: second blood draw from one MS patient after hematopoietic stem cell transplantation. Source: blood, taken after autologous hematopoietic stem cell transplantation. The receptors here all came from a girl aged 5-17 years with multiple sclerosis. Donor details come from another sample of the same person, matched by shared clones.

In this sample, this clonotype turned up a few times. The chain employs TRBV7-3 and TRBJ2-3; 8 nucleotides agree with TRBD2. Germline lookup yields CDR1 SGHTA and CDR2 FQGTGA. The CDR3 has 15 residues. With 6 bases clipped from V and 4 bases from J, the junction kept 9 bases outside the gene matches. The DNA of the CDR3 is TGTGCCAGCAGTGACAGCGGGAGCCTCGCAGATACGCAGTATTTT. This encodes CASSDSGSLADTQYF.

This clonotype was seen a handful of times. This sequence joins TRBV11-3 and TRBJ2-5, with 10 bases fitting TRBD2. Germline values: CDR1 SGHNT, CDR2 YENEEA. V lost 6 bases to trimming and J lost 3 bases; unmatched junction nucleotides: 10. This CDR3 spans 16 amino acids. CDR3 in DNA: TGTGCCAGCAGTCGACCGGGACTAGCGAGTGAAGAGACCCAGTACTTC. Residues: CASSRPGLASEETQYF.

The rearrangement links TRBV20-1 to TRBJ1-5, with 9 positions matching TRBD1. J lost 6 bases, V lost 5 bases, and 5 bases had no gene match. Germline V gene lookup returns CDR1 DFQATT and CDR2 SNEGSKA (reference sequence). The CDR3 is made up of 13 amino acids. The CDR3 nucleotides read TGCAGTGCTGCGGACAGGGGAGGTCAGCCCCAGCATTTT. The encoded protein is CSAADRGGQPQHF.

This chain joins TRBV4-3 and TRBJ1-2; TRBD1 is a possible D gene (6 bases). This CDR3 has 16 amino acids. The V end was cut by 0 bases, the J end by 8 bases, with 19 bases between. The germline gives CDR1 LGHNA, CDR2 YSLEER. The CDR3 spells CASSQDVIQGAKGYTF. As DNA, the CDR3 is TGCGCCAGCAGCCAAGATGTTATACAGGGAGCCAAGGGCTACACCTTC.

This chain connects TRBV29-1 to TRBJ2-3; D uncertain. Germline V gene data show CDR1 as SQVTM and CDR2 as ANQGSEA. Trimming cost V 4 bases and J 2 bases, with 13 bases left between them. The CDR3 has 14 amino acids. CDR3 DNA sequence: TGCAGCGTTGGGCATACCGGTCTCACAGATACGCAGTATTTT. It yields the protein CSVGHTGLTDTQYF.

This clonotype showed up just a few times. The chain combines TRBV24-1 with TRBJ1-2, with TRBD1 identical over 7 bases. The length of the CDR3 is 13 residues. Germline trimming cut 6 bases from V and 7 bases from J; bases unmatched to any gene: 7. In germline, CDR1 is KGHDR, CDR2 SFDVKD. In DNA form, the CDR3 reads TGTGCCACCAGTCAGGGGGACTTCGGTGGCTACACCTTC. It is translated as CATSQGDFGGYTF.

The chain links TRBV28 to TRBJ2-3; D not certain. In germline, CDR1 is MDHEN, CDR2 SYDVKM. This CDR3 comprises 13 residues. V dropped 8 bases and J dropped 4 bases, with 13 bases sitting between them. The CDR3 DNA reads as TGTGCCAGCCGTCTACCTGGGGCAGATACGCAGTATTTT. Translated, it gives CASRLPGADTQYF.

The CDR3 spells CASSPIEQETQYF. For the CDR3, the DNA is TGTGCCAGCTCACCAATAGAGCAAGAGACCCAGTACTTC. The chain links TRBV27 to TRBJ2-5; D is unclear. V lost 8 bases and J lost 2, with 12 bases in between. The CDR3 loop spans 13 amino acids. Germline CDR1 is MNHEY and CDR2 is SMNVEV (reference sequence).

Many counts were recorded for this clonotype. V is TRBV2 and J is TRBJ2-1; maybe TRBD2 (6 bases). Germline CDR1 is SNHLY and CDR2 is FYNNEI. V gave up 9 bases and J gave up 9 bases, with 24 bases separating them. The CDR3 spans 15 residues. The CDR3 DNA follows: TGTGCCAGAACTTCCGGGGGTTCTAGGAGGGGTGAGCAGTTCTTC. It specifies CARTSGGSRRGEQFF.

The sample holds a few counts of this clonotype. V and J are TRBV29-1 and TRBJ1-1; the D gene is possibly TRBD1 (5 bases). This CDR3 region has 13 residues. Trimming took off 3 bases at V and 4 bases at J, with 12 bases between the two ends. Germline V gene data show CDR1 as SQVTM and CDR2 as ANQGSEA. The CDR3: CSVEAGLGTEAFF. The CDR3 DNA follows: TGCAGCGTTGAGGCGGGGCTGGGCACTGAAGCTTTCTTT. Based on the CDR3 plus reference TRBV29-1 and TRBJ1-1, the full variable domain is SAVISQKPSRDICQRGTSLTIQCQVDSQVTMMFWYRQQPGQSLTLIATANQGSEATYESGFVIDKFPISRPNLTFSTLTVSNMSPEDSSIYLCSVEAGLGTEAFFGQGTRLTVV.

This clonotype was detected many times. This chain uses TRBV7-2 with TRBJ2-7; 9 nucleotides line up with TRBD1. The CDR3 length is 14 residues. Germline V CDR1 and CDR2: SGHTA, FQGNSA. After removal of 4 bases from V and 3 bases from J, the junction contained 4 bases not matched to a gene. The CDR3 protein is CASSSGQGSYEQYF. The DNA of the CDR3 is TGTGCCAGCAGCTCGGGACAGGGAAGCTACGAGCAGTACTTC.

This clonotype was recorded many times. The chain uses TRBV4-3 and TRBJ2-7, with 14 bases aligning to TRBD2. The germline gives CDR1 LGHNA, CDR2 YSLEER. The CDR3 loop spans 17 amino acids. Trimming at V came to 0 bases and at J to 5 bases, leaving 6 bases not matched to a gene. CDR3 amino acids: CASSQDTGTSGRNEQYF. CDR3 sequence (DNA): TGCGCCAGCAGCCAAGATACCGGGACTAGCGGGAGAAACGAGCAGTACTTC.

The genes are TRBV7-8 and TRBJ2-3, with 9 bases fitting TRBD2. CDR1 and CDR2 from the germline V gene are SGHVS and FQNEAQ. After removal of 3 bases from V and 5 bases from J, the junction contained 9 bases not matched to a gene. This CDR3 is 16 amino acids long. The CDR3 coding sequence is TGTGCCAGCAGCTTTACCGGCGGGAGGGTGGGAGATACGCAGTATTTT. This sequence encodes CASSFTGGRVGDTQYF.

To note about this clonotype: This may be a read error, as it is one base from a much larger clone. V gene TRBV25-1 combines with J gene TRBJ2-7, with no clear D. The J call could be wrong; TRBJ2-5 is a better fit for the DNA end. Germline CDR1 and CDR2: MGHDK and SYGVNS. The CDR3 length is 12 residues. As DNA, the CDR3 is TGTGACAGCAGTGAAGCTCGAGAGACCCAGTACTTC. It is translated as CDSSEARETQYF.

The chain links TRBV6-2 or TRBV6-3 to TRBJ2-4; the match to TRBD1 covers 7 bases. With V trimmed by 5 bases and J by 10 bases, 5 bases remained unmatched. Germline CDR1 and CDR2: MNHEY and SVGEGT. CDR3 length equals 12 residues. In DNA, the CDR3 is TGTGCCAGCAGTATTACGACAGGGATTCAGTACTTC. Translated, it gives CASSITTGIQYF.

Notes on this clonotype: This sequence may be a read error, since a much larger clone differs from it by one base. The chain joins TRBV6-5 to TRBJ1-5; D is possibly TRBD1 (6 bases). Germline-derived CDR1 and CDR2 are MNHEY and SVGAGI. V shed 8 bases and J shed 1 base, with 15 bases lying between them. The CDR3 contains 15 residues. The CDR3 DNA is TGTGCCAGCGGGGGCCCGGGACCGAGCAATCAGCCCCAGCATTTT. This codes for CASGGPGPSNQPQHF.

Details on this clonotype: Just one base apart from a much larger clone, this may be a read error. The DNA for the CDR3 is TGCAGTGCTAGGGACTACGTCTCCTACGAGCGGTACTTC. Amino acid sequence: CSARDYVSYERYF. V usage is TRBV20-1 and J usage is TRBJ2-7, with D perhaps TRBD2 (6 bases). This CDR3 has 13 residues. Germline loops: CDR1 DFQATT, CDR2 SNEGSKA (reference sequence).